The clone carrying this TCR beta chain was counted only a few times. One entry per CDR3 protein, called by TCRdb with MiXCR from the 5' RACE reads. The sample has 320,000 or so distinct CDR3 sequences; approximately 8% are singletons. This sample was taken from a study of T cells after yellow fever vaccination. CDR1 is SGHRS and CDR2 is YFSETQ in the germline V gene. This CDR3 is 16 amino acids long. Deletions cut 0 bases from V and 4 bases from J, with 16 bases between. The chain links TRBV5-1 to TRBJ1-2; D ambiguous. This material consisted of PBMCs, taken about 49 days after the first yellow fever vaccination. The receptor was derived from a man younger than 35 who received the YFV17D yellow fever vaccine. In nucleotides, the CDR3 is TGCGCCAGCAGCTTGGCCGGCCAGGATCGCGGCTATGGCTACACCTTC. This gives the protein CASSLAGQDRGYGYTF.